The entry that follows covers one T cell receptor beta chain sequence. What antigen it recognizes has not been identified. No quality values exist for individual bases; no much larger clone is one base distant. The cohort was made up of around 720 healthy bone marrow donors. All cohort members were sampled while nominally healthy, although unrecorded immune exposures were likely present. The donor tested CMV seropositive, placing the donor among the approximately 310 seropositive members of the cohort. Every donor gave a peripheral blood sample, and the peripheral blood mononuclear cells from that sample were used for TCR beta sequencing. The Qiagen DNeasy Blood Extraction Kit was used to extract genomic DNA from the blood cell samples. The sample comes from a study of cytomegalovirus exposure and HLA in healthy donors (dated by TCRdb to 2016 to 2017). General notes on the study: An earlier analysis of approximately 640 of the donors reported 250 to 350 Gb of sequence data and roughly 110 million unique TCR beta sequences from 150 million to 200 million T cells. The aim of the study was to test whether cataloging public T cell receptors could identify signatures of past pathogen exposure. All discovery cohort repertoires had been generated using a single sequencing platform. Approximately 300 gigabases of sequencing data and 75 million to 85 million unique TCR sequences made up an early release that covered several hundred HLA-typed donors. Donor age, sex, ethnicity and CMV serostatus were compiled alongside the repertoire data. Five DR-DQ haplotypes were handled as single units for association and clustering, since linkage in the cohort was strong. On average, about 200,000 unique TCR beta nucleotide sequences were sequenced per donor among a few hundred genotyped donors of the cohort, with approximately 18% of those sequences being non-productive. An earlier analysis of several hundred of the donors applied high-throughput TCR beta sequencing to assess whether each TCR beta V gene segment acted as functional or pseudogenic. The number of typed donors differed by locus: roughly 620-630 for A, B, C, DRB1 and DQB1; 522 for DQA1; 606 for DPA1; and roughly 470 for DPB1. A later analysis re-examined previously published TCR beta repertoires from roughly 650 donors and added high-resolution HLA genotyping to investigate patterns of TCR occurrence. Rather than drawing on any new phenotypic data, the later analysis identified candidate immune exposures from TCR beta sequences and the way those sequences occurred across donors. The genetic ancestry cluster associated with self-reported Caucasian donors included 65% to 90% of the roughly 400 genotyped donors. The study used immunosequencing to profile the T cell repertoires of 666 subjects and linked those repertoires to cytomegalovirus serostatus. HLA typing included class I and class II loci at four-digit resolution. Besides the first cohort of approximately 710 subjects, a separate validation cohort made up of 120 different subjects was used. A later genetic analysis took genome-wide SNP genotypes for about three fifths of the 666 donors and used that subset as a discovery cohort. High-throughput TCR immunosequencing, statistical association of individual TCRs with disease status, and machine learning were combined to predict cytomegalovirus infection status. What the research found in general, with its limitations: Some 15 rarely observed V segments, including chromosome 9 orphons, were excluded from the earlier analysis of about 600 of the donors because counts were too low. Compared with equally common non-associated chains, HLA-associated TCR beta chains in a later analysis were more clonally expanded and had lower generation probabilities. The classifier was reported to diagnose cytomegalovirus status with high specificity and sensitivity in both the original and validation cohorts. Strong co-occurrence of HLA alleles, especially DR and DQ, made assigning TCR associations to individual alleles difficult. Sequencing depth was assumed to be roughly uniform across donors in the presence/absence analyses, though that assumption may not hold. A total of roughly 160 TCR beta chains were listed by the study as associated with cytomegalovirus. A group of highly shared sequence variants was considered likely to be a technical artifact of the sequencing pipeline. While some public TCRs were present in many individuals, most TCR sequences turned up only very rarely across donors. Only TCR beta chains were sequenced in this cohort, and the absence of alpha or paired-chain data limited detectable features. HLA typing was unavailable for some donors at each locus, so association tests used only the typed subset. CMV serostatus was the only immune exposure information available for the cohort. The 87-base-pair reads could not distinguish some IMGT-functional V segments, including TRBV6-2 and TRBV6-3, so those segments were excluded. A later genetic analysis reported fewer N-insertions in productive TCRs among donors in an Asian-associated ancestry cluster than the approximately 670-donor mean. An earlier analysis of some 560 of the donors showed that most TCR beta V segments appeared in productive rearrangements either about 87% or about 30% of the time, which broadly matched IMGT annotations. In a later analysis, the rate of TCR association differed among HLA loci, with DRB1 alleles having the most associated TCRs and HLA-C alleles having the fewest. A few of the identified cytomegalovirus-associated TCR beta chains were confirmed in vitro to be specific for cytomegalovirus antigens. V-gene and J-gene trimming of TCR beta chains was associated with a missense DCLRE1C variant in a later genetic analysis, and the association was replicated in an independent cohort. Several of the top co-occurrence clusters appeared to be linked to parvovirus B19, influenza, CMV and Epstein-Barr virus, according to a later analysis. Correlated functional status among segregating V segments might be attributable to linkage disequilibrium, but an unknown experimental factor could not be ruled out. According to a later analysis, most CMV-associated TCR beta chains appeared to be HLA-restricted, and the HLA associations seemed to be driven largely by CMV exposure. A further reported finding was that TCR beta sequences accurately predicted the HLA-A and HLA-B alleles for most subjects in the first cohort. According to the authors, the approach could potentially be generalized to other disease states and immunological phenotypes. At a false discovery rate of 0.05, a later analysis linked about 16,000 TCR beta sequences to specific HLA alleles.

Between the V and J ends, shortened by 4 bases and 1 base respectively, the junction contains 14 bases. For CDR1 and CDR2, the germline V gene (reference sequence) lists SGHNT and YYREEE. Taken from cysteine to phenylalanine, the CDR3 has 15 residues. Just CDR3 DNA is preserved here, 45 bases in frame from base 1. Preparation of the library involved the immunoSEQ multiplex PCR assay. A mixture of 60 forward primers for TCR Vbeta segments and 13 reverse primers for TCR Jbeta segments was used in the multiplex PCR. The CDR3 region of rearranged TCR beta genes was amplified from genomic DNA by a multiplex PCR assay. The amplified TCR beta libraries were sequenced on the Illumina HiSeq System as 87-base-pair reads. The authors' pipeline ran thus. A later analysis tallied tens of millions of unique TCR beta chains across the 640 or so repertoires, and approximately 12 million of those chains were shared by two or more donors. To remove PCR and sequencing errors, raw reads were error-corrected and collapsed into unique sequences using a nearest-neighbor algorithm that merged closely related sequences. CDR3 sequences were aligned to IMGT reference sequences to assign V, D and J gene segments. Each retained sequence needed at least a six-nucleotide match to both a V gene segment and a J gene segment. A rearrangement counted as productive if the CDR3 had no stop codons and remained in frame with V and J, and every other rearrangement counted as non-productive. Following IMGT convention, CDR3 was defined as the stretch from the second conserved V-encoded cysteine up to the conserved J-encoded phenylalanine. Sequences without an unambiguous match to a single V gene segment were excluded from the earlier analysis of a few hundred of the donors. An earlier analysis of about 590 of the donors classified V segments as functional when productive rearrangements were above 56.7% and as segregating when the standard deviation between donors was above 5%. To diagnose cytomegalovirus status from the catalog of TCR beta chain sequences, a statistical classification framework was built. In a later analysis, V and J genes were assigned by comparing TCR nucleotide sequences against IMGT/GENE-DB human TR gene sequences. The TCRdist pipeline was used in a later analysis to assign CDR3 sequences and most-parsimonious VDJ recombination scenarios. A later analysis defined each TCR beta chain by its CDR3 amino acid sequence plus V-gene family, and excluded reads lacking a unique V-gene family. As a way to deal with suspected cross-contamination and a sequencing artifact, a later analysis dropped more than 500 nucleotide sequences that were highly shared and had low generation probability. For each public chain, a later analysis derived a clonal expansion index from normalized ranks of inferred template counts within each repertoire. Generation probabilities in a later analysis came from a VDJ recombination model fitted to out-of-frame rearrangements, and those results were checked against IGoR. Hypergeometric tests were used in a later analysis to score TCR-TCR, TCR-HLA and TCR-CMV co-occurrence, with a repertoire-size bias correction applied to the TCR pairs. A later analysis estimated false discovery rates by permuting HLA or CMV assignments 20 times. In a later analysis, co-occurring TCRs were grouped with DBSCAN, and TCRdist sequence similarity was added when clustering was performed within HLA-allele-positive subsets. For co-occurrence clustering, repertoires with fewer than 30,000 or more than 120,000 public chains were excluded, along with five or six repertoires with anomalous nucleotide sharing. Here the immuneACCESS table is served through TCRdb, limited to in-frame sequences with V and J called. Missing clones are a known gap in these copies; in checked studies unresolved V genes cover under half, and the rest lacks a known reason. V and J calls plus clone size are reproduced from that table; the DNA served to infer D and trimming. This sample holds about 130,000 clones; over 75% were observed only once. The ten largest account for 4.2% of the sample.

The clonotype comes from a male donor in good health and CMV-seropositive. The rearranged chain carries TRBV5-4 and TRBJ1-1, with the D gene not confidently named. Sequencing was performed on PBMCs. Here is the DNA: TGTGCCAGCAGCCGGACTAGCGGTAAGAACACTGAAGCTTTCTTT. Translated, this gives CASSRTSGKNTEAFF. The full variable domain, with segments outside the CDR3 supplied by the reference TRBV5-4 and TRBJ1-1 proteins, appears as ETGVTQSPTHLIKTRGQQVTLRCSSQSGHNTVSWYQQALGQGPQFIFQYYREEENGRGNFPPRFSGLQFPNYSSELNVNALELDDSALYLCASSRTSGKNTEAFFGQGTRLTVV.